This T cell receptor (beta chain) derives from a study of cytomegalovirus exposure and HLA in healthy donors. On this clone itself: No antigen is known for it.

A multiplex PCR was run with 60 Vbeta primers and 13 Jbeta primers. Some clones are missing from TCRdb's copy, which holds only in-frame ones; the method was immunoSEQ multiplex PCR. The data show 70,000 or so clones, more than 80% seen once. Study-wide results and limits: In a later analysis, at a false discovery rate of 0.05, under 20,000 TCR beta sequences were associated with HLA alleles. Later, an analysis found that common viral pathogens appeared to be linked with several of the most significant clusters.

V was clipped by 3 bases and J by 4 bases, with 6 bases between them. The CDR3 has 11 residues. In germline, CDR1 is DFQATT, CDR2 SNEGSKA (reference sequence). The chain is built from TRBV20-1 and TRBJ2-5; D is unresolved. This clonotype was obtained from a woman in her twenties or thirties in good health and CMV-seropositive. Sequencing was carried out using PBMCs. DNA of the CDR3: TGCAGTGCTAGGTCCATAGAGACCCAGTACTTC. This sequence encodes CSARSIETQYF.